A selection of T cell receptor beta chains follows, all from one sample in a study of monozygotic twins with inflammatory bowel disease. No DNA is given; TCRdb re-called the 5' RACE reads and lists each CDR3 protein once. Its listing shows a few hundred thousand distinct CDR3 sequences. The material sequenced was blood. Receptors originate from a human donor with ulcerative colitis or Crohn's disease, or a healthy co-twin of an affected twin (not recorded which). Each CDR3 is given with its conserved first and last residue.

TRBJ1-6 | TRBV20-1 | CSAGYRALNNSPLHF
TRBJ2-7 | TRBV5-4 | CASSPGTSGSRYEQYF
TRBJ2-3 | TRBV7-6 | CASSLGRLAGGQDTQYF
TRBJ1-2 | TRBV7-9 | CASSLAMDGTNYGYTF
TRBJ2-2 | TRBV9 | CASSVASGRPNTGELFF
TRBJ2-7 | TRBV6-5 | CASSFHRGLREQYF
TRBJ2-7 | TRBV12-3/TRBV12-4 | CASRPDRDITYEQYF
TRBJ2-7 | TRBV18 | CASQPGTGLSYEQYF
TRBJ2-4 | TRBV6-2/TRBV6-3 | CASSPGQGKSNIQYF
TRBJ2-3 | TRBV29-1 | CSADLDPSTDTQYF
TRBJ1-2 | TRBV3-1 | CASSRGPRDGYTF
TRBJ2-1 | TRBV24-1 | CATSERGQGTDEQFF
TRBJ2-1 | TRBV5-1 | CASSLYGNEQFF
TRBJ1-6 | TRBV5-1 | CASSLDRNSPLHF
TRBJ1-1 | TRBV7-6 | CASTRRENTEAFF
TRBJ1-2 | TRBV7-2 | CASRPRQGTNYGYTF
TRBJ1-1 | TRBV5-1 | CASSLGTHTEAFF
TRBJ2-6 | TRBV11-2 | CASSSSRQGVSGANVLTF
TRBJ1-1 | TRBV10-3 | CAIREGRSNTEAFF
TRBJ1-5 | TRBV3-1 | CASSQEPSGYSNQPQHF
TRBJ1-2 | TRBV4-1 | CASSQELGDLYGYTF
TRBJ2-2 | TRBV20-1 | CSGVGRTGELFF
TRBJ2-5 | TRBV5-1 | CASSSGGPRETQYF
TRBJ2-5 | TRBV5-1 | CASSLWGRAGEETQYF
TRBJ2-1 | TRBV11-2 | CASSIPGLDLGEQFF
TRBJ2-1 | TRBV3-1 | CASSLRLAGGVGANEQFF
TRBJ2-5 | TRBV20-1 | CSASKRPQETQYF
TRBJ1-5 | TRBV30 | CAWSRQGGNQPQHF
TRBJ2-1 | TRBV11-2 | CASSRDRGLYNEQFF
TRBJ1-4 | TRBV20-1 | CSARDRPGQGTRWGAEKLFF
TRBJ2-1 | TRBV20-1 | CSLIASGVYNEQFF
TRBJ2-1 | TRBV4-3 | CASSRGTGHLLYPYNEQFF
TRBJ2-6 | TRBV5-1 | CASSLVAGDSSGANVLTF
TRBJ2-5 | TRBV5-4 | CASRFRTGREYF
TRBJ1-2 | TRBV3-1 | CASSLPGHGYTF
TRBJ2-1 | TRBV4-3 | CASSQPLGEQFF
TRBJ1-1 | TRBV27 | CASSLDRWNTEAFF
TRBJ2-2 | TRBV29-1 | CSVADRGTGELFF
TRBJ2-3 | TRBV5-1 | CASSGWADSTDTQYF
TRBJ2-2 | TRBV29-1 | CSVVGTANTGELFF
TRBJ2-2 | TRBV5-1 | CASRLTSGNTGELFF
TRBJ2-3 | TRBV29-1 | CSVPRGLDTQYF
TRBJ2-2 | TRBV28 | CASSFGLYTTGELFF
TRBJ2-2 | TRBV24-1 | CATSLGGLAGHTGELFF
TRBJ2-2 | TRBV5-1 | CASSFLHATNTGELFF
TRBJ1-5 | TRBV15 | CATSTRGDQPQHF
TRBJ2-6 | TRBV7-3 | CASSSLTSTEFAGANVLTF
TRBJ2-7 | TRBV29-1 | CSVDLGLADEQYF
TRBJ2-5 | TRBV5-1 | CASSSLSRDRGETQYF
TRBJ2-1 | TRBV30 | CAWSAVLTSGRAGPYNEQFF
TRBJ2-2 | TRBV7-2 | CASSLARGPTGELFF
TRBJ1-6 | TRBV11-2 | CASNQDGRLHF
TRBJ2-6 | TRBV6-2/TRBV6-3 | CASRRSAGANVLTF
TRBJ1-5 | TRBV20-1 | CSAAGHRSNQPQHF
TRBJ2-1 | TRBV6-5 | CASSYSNEFYEQFF
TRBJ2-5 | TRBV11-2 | CASSLGASGSRETQYF